Relative to its sample, the clone carrying this T cell receptor (beta chain) is medium-sized. The antigen remains undetermined. One entry per CDR3 protein results from TCRdb running MiXCR on the multiplex PCR reads. The sample carries more than 14,000 distinct CDR3 sequences, roughly 48% recorded once. The data were obtained in a study of breast tumors, draining lymph nodes, adjacent tissues. Notes on the study in general: Tumor repertoires ranked between lymph nodes and nontumor tissue in diversity, with V and J gene preferences. The data were judged consistent with most tumor T cells coming from lymph node and expanding in tumor. Luminal-like breast cancer showed significantly higher tumor–nontumor repertoire similarity than basal-like. Data only fit, rather than demonstrated, lymph node origin of most tumor T cells.

CDR3 length: 11 residues. V dropped 1 base and J dropped 14 bases, with 9 bases sitting between them. Germline loops: CDR1 SGHTA, CDR2 FQGNSA. Sample: tumor-adjacent breast tissue. The sequence came from a female donor with breast cancer. Some clones in this sample may be carry-over from other donors' samples. The rearrangement uses TRBV7-2 and TRBJ2-1; tentative D call: TRBD2 (7 bases). As DNA, the CDR3 is TGTGCCAGCAGCTTAGGAGGGGGGGAGTTCTTC. Its protein is CASSLGGGEFF.